This T cell receptor beta chain was captured in a study of early T cells in non-severe SARS-CoV-2 infection. Study at large: RNA in bulk from unsorted whole blood was sequenced, and chains were unpaired.

This clonotype was seen many times. Its antigen is as yet unknown. V lost 2 bases and J lost 4; bases outside the gene matches: 7. The germline V gene encodes CDR1 KGHDR and CDR2 SFDVKD. The CDR3 covers 18 residues. Study-level results: Clonotype matching in VDJdb favored anti-spike CD8 responses and did not capture private and CD4 specificities.

Researchers attached unique molecular identifiers to individual cDNA molecules. TCRdb re-called the 5' RACE reads with MiXCR, one entry per CDR3 protein. The sample contains 50,000 or so distinct CDR3 sequences, under 15% of which appear only once. The V gene is TRBV24-1, the J gene TRBJ2-1, with 13 bases matching TRBD2. This receptor was taken from an adult who was a healthcare worker with PCR-confirmed SARS-CoV-2 infection or an uninfected control (not recorded which). Specimen: whole blood. In DNA, the CDR3 is TGTGCCACCAGTGATTATACTAGCGGGAGGGCCAAATACAATGAGCAGTTCTTC. Translating gives CATSDYTSGRAKYNEQFF.